Sequencing of this T cell receptor (beta chain) was carried out in a study of blood T cell repertoires in COVID-19. Background on the study: Sample material is recorded as cDNA or gDNA derived from T cells, B-cell-depleted T cells, or PBMCs.

Recruitment covered about 26 US areas and drew participants whose ages spanned roughly 18 to 95 years. Before being deemed recovered, Cohort 3 donors had two negative PCRs, clearance, or symptom resolution. Original methodology: Reference gene primer amplification yielded estimated nucleated cell counts. Sequencing was performed with immunoSEQ multiplex PCR; in TCRdb, only in-frame clones are kept and a portion is missing. The DNA was the basis for D and trimming; V, J and clone size are from that table. The data contain a few hundred thousand clones, just under 90% of them singletons. V lost 8 bases, J lost 8 bases, and 9 bases lay in between. This CDR3 is 10 amino acids long. Germline V gene data show CDR1 as MNHNY and CDR2 as SVGAGI (reference sequence).

This chain links TRBV6-6 with TRBJ1-2; no reliable D call. This TCR derives from a woman aged 45 to 65 who had recovered from COVID-19. The sample consisted of PBMCs or T cells enriched from blood (not recorded which). CDR3 nucleotides: TGTGCCAGCGGACTCAAGGGCTACACCTTC. Its protein product is CASGLKGYTF.